A selection of T cell receptor beta chains follows, all from one sample in a study of cytomegalovirus exposure and HLA in healthy donors. Method: immunoSEQ multiplex PCR; TCRdb's copy keeps in-frame clones and lacks some. The profile shows about 73,000 clones, around 96% of them singletons. Input material: PBMCs. Receptors originate from a man younger than 30 in good health and CMV-seronegative. Both conserved end residues are part of each CDR3. A D gene is named only where the DNA matches it firmly. Rows may omit the clone size; those that give it use once, few, many or a size class.

v_call	j_call	d_call	clone_size	cdr3_nt	cdr3_aa
TRBV5-4	TRBJ1-2	TRBD1	.	TGTGCCAGCGCACAGGGGGAAGTCTACACCTTC	CASAQGEVYTF
TRBV12-5	TRBJ2-1	TRBD2	.	TGTGCTAGTGGTCGGAGCGGGGGGGCATGGAATGAGCAGTTCTTC	CASGRSGGAWNEQFF
TRBV6-1	TRBJ2-7	TRBD1	.	TGTGCCACCTCGCCGGGACAGGGGGACGAGCAGTACTTC	CATSPGQGDEQYF
TRBV29-1	TRBJ1-1	.	.	TGCAGCGTTGATAATCCCGCATCAGAAGAAGCTTTCTTT	CSVDNPASEEAFF
TRBV27	TRBJ1-1	.	.	TGTGCCAGCAGCGGGGGAGTTGAAACTGAAGCTTTCTTT	CASSGGVETEAFF
TRBV29-1	TRBJ2-3	.	.	TGCAGCGCCGGGGGAGGAAGAGATACGCAGTATTTT	CSAGGGRDTQYF
TRBV4-1	TRBJ1-1	.	.	TGCGCCAGCAGCCCCCGAGATCTCACAGTGGATCTGAACACTGAAGCTTTCTTT	CASSPRDLTVDLNTEAFF
TRBV5-6	TRBJ1-1	.	.	TGTGCCAGCAGCTTAGCACTGATGAACACTGAAGCTTTCTTT	CASSLALMNTEAFF
TRBV19	TRBJ1-5	.	.	TGTGCCAGTAGTTGGGCAAGAGATAGCAATCAGCCCCAGCATTTT	CASSWARDSNQPQHF
TRBV5-1	TRBJ2-7	TRBD2	.	TGCGCCAGCAGCCCTGGCCTAGCGGGGGGTGGGGAGCAGTACTTC	CASSPGLAGGGEQYF
TRBV27	TRBJ1-3	TRBD1	.	TGTGCCAGCAACAGGGGCGCTTCTGGAAACACCATATATTTT	CASNRGASGNTIYF
TRBV6-4	TRBJ1-2	TRBD1	once	TGTGCCAGCAGTCCGGGACAGGGCGGCTATGGCTACACCTTC	CASSPGQGGYGYTF
TRBV18	TRBJ2-7	.	.	TGTGCCAGCTCACCCGAGGTGGCAGGGGCCTACGAGCAGTACTTC	CASSPEVAGAYEQYF
TRBV7-2	TRBJ1-2	TRBD1	.	TGTGCCAGCAGCTTAGCCCGCCAGGGGGCGCCGAGTGGCTACACCTTC	CASSLARQGAPSGYTF
TRBV5-6	TRBJ1-1	TRBD1	once	TGTGCCAGCAGCCCCTTATTTCCGGGACAGGGATGGGACACTGAAGCTTTCTTT	CASSPLFPGQGWDTEAFF
TRBV28	TRBJ2-7	.	.	TGTGCCAGCAGTTTAATTTTTAGAGAGCAGTACTTC	CASSLIFREQYF
TRBV7-3	TRBJ2-3	TRBD2	once	TGTGCCAGCAGCTTTACTAGCGGGGGGACAGATACGCAGTATTTT	CASSFTSGGTDTQYF
TRBV30	TRBJ1-5	TRBD1	once	TGTGCCTGGAGCGCCGACAGGGCTCAGCCCCAGCATTTT	CAWSADRAQPQHF
TRBV11-2	TRBJ2-1	TRBD2	.	TGTGCCAGCAGCCCTCTAGCGGGGGGGAGGGTAAATGAGCAGTTCTTC	CASSPLAGGRVNEQFF
TRBV10-1	TRBJ2-2	.	.	TGCGCCACATCCAGACAGAACACCGGGGAGCTGTTTTTT	CATSRQNTGELFF
TRBV5-1	TRBJ2-2	.	once	TGCGCCAGCAGCCCCAGATTGTACACCGGGGAGCTGTTTTTT	CASSPRLYTGELFF
TRBV5-6	TRBJ2-4	.	.	TGTGCCTTCGACCCCGGGGCCAAAAACATTCAGTACTTC	CAFDPGAKNIQYF
TRBV19	TRBJ2-5	.	.	TGTGCCAGTAGTTCCGTAGGGGGGGCCAGATCAGAGACCCAGTACTTC	CASSSVGGARSETQYF
TRBV2	TRBJ2-5	TRBD2	few	TGTGCCAGTCGGTGGCGGGGGCAAGAGACCCAGTACTTC	CASRWRGQETQYF
TRBV30	TRBJ1-5	.	.	TGTGCCTGGAGCGGGGGGAGAGGTCAGCCCCAGCATTTT	CAWSGGRGQPQHF
TRBV9	TRBJ2-1	TRBD2	.	TGTGCCAGCAGCTCCCGGACTAGCGGGGGGGGCAATGAGCAGTTCTTC	CASSSRTSGGGNEQFF
TRBV18	TRBJ2-7	TRBD1	.	TGTGCCAGCTCAGTGGGACAGCCCTACGAGCAGTACTTC	CASSVGQPYEQYF
TRBV7-6	TRBJ2-2	.	.	TGTGCCAGCAACCAAGAAGTAGTCTCCGGGGAGCTGTTTTTT	CASNQEVVSGELFF
TRBV7-6	TRBJ1-1	.	.	TGTGCCACCATCCCCCTGGGGCGTGACACTGAAGCTTTCTTT	CATIPLGRDTEAFF
TRBV19	TRBJ2-1	.	.	TGTGCCAGCATCTCGCGGGATTTAGCGCAGTTCTTC	CASISRDLAQFF
TRBV19	TRBJ1-4	.	once	TGTGCCAGTACCGTGACTAATATCAATGAAAAACTGTTTTTT	CASTVTNINEKLFF
TRBV2	TRBJ2-5	.	.	TGTGCCAGCAGCAACAGGGGGGGAGAGACCCAGTACTTC	CASSNRGGETQYF
TRBV27	TRBJ2-1	.	.	TGTGCCAGCAGTTCTACGACCGGGACAACATACTCCTACAATGAGCAGTTCTTC	CASSSTTGTTYSYNEQFF
TRBV19	TRBJ1-1	.	.	TGTGCCAGTATGAGGGAGCAGGCGGTCACTGAAGCTTTCTTT	CASMREQAVTEAFF
TRBV2	TRBJ1-1	TRBD1	.	TGTGCCAGCAGTGAAGCGGGGCAGGGGGGCCTTATGAACACTGAAGCTTTCTTT	CASSEAGQGGLMNTEAFF
TRBV15	TRBJ1-2	TRBD1	.	TGTGCCACCAGCAGGGGGGTGACAGGGACCTATGGCTACACCTTC	CATSRGVTGTYGYTF
TRBV5-1	TRBJ2-7	TRBD1	.	TGCGCCAGCAGCTTGGCGGACAGGGCAGCCTACGAGCAGTACTTC	CASSLADRAAYEQYF
TRBV5-1	TRBJ1-1	.	.	TGCGCCAGCAGCCCGGGCGGCAGGGGAGGGGATATGAACACTGAAGCTTTCTTT	CASSPGGRGGDMNTEAFF
TRBV29-1	TRBJ2-3	.	.	TGCAGCGTTCGGGACAAACCAAGGGCCACAGATACGCAGTATTTT	CSVRDKPRATDTQYF
TRBV4-1	TRBJ2-7	TRBD2	.	TGCGCCAGCAGCCAAGGACTAGCGGGCTCCTACGAGCAGTACTTC	CASSQGLAGSYEQYF
TRBV9	TRBJ2-1	TRBD2	once	TGTGCCAGCACCACCCAACTAGCGGGGGGCCTAAATGAGCAGTTCTTC	CASTTQLAGGLNEQFF
TRBV7-9	TRBJ1-2	TRBD1	.	TGTGCCAGCGGGACGGGACAGCTTCGGACCTTC	CASGTGQLRTF
TRBV7-3	TRBJ2-2	.	.	TGTGCCAGCAGCAGGGGCCCCAACACCGGGGAGCTGTTTTTT	CASSRGPNTGELFF
TRBV7-3	TRBJ2-4	.	.	TGTGCCAGCAGCTTAGACGAGACGACTGGAAACATTCAGTACTTC	CASSLDETTGNIQYF
TRBV6-4	TRBJ2-1	TRBD2	.	TGTGCCAGCAGGGGACTAGGCAATGAGCAGTTCTTC	CASRGLGNEQFF
TRBV6-5	TRBJ1-1	.	.	TGTGCCAGCAGTACCCAGCAGGGGAGCGCTGAAGCTTTCTTT	CASSTQQGSAEAFF
TRBV5-1	TRBJ2-3	TRBD2	.	TGCGCCAGCAGCAGGGTGGAGCTAGCGGGGGCCAACACAGATACGCAGTATTTT	CASSRVELAGANTDTQYF
TRBV18	TRBJ2-7	.	.	TGTGCCAGCTCACTAGACTCGACCTACGAGCAGTACTTC	CASSLDSTYEQYF
TRBV11-3	TRBJ2-7	.	.	TGTGCCAGCAGCTTCGGAGGGAGCGAGCAGTACTTC	CASSFGGSEQYF
TRBV14	TRBJ1-2	.	.	TGTGCCAGCAGCCAAGGCCCGGGAATCAACTATGGCTACACCTTC	CASSQGPGINYGYTF
TRBV6-5	TRBJ2-7	TRBD2	once	TGTGCCAGCAGTTACTCGAGCGGGGCGGGCGAGCAGTACTTC	CASSYSSGAGEQYF
TRBV19	TRBJ1-1	.	.	TGTGCCAGTAGTATAGATCGAACAAGGTTGGGCGCTTTCTTT	CASSIDRTRLGAFF
TRBV6-5	TRBJ1-2	.	.	TGTGCCAGCAGTTACACAGTGACCCCAGGAGGTGGCTACACCTTC	CASSYTVTPGGGYTF
TRBV5-8	TRBJ1-1	TRBD1	.	TGTGCCAGCAGCTTCGACAGGGGCTGGCGGAACACTGAAGCTTTCTTT	CASSFDRGWRNTEAFF
TRBV4-2	TRBJ2-7	.	.	TGTGCCAGCAGCCAAGCGACGGGCAGGGAGGAACTCTTC	CASSQATGREELF
TRBV7-8	TRBJ2-1	TRBD2	.	TGTGCCAGCAGCTTCGCCCCGGGACTAGCTAGCAATGAGCAGTTCTTC	CASSFAPGLASNEQFF
TRBV6-1	TRBJ2-5	.	.	TGTGCCAGCAGTGTCAACAGGGTTAAGACCCAGTACTTC	CASSVNRVKTQYF
TRBV4-3	TRBJ1-2	.	.	TGCGCCAGCAGCCAAGTTGGGATGGAGGCCGCTGGCTACACCTTC	CASSQVGMEAAGYTF
TRBV6-5	TRBJ2-7	TRBD2	.	TGTGCCAGCGCGGGAGGACAGTTTCCCTACGAGCAGTACTTC	CASAGGQFPYEQYF
TRBV10-2	TRBJ1-1	.	.	TGCGCCAGCACCACTAAGCCTTCCATGAACACTGAAGCTTTCTTT	CASTTKPSMNTEAFF